The 9 T cell receptor beta chains reported below all come from one sample, sequenced in a study of blood T cell repertoires in COVID-19 (dated by TCRdb to the early 2020s). Libraries were constructed by the immunoSEQ multiplex PCR assay. In its TCRdb copy, this immuneACCESS table keeps in-frame sequences only and misses some clones. Where compared with another copy, unresolved V genes explain less than half of these, and the others have no known cause. The sample table lists about 110,000 clones, more than 70% of them with a count of one. The biggest ten clones account for nearly 5% of the sample. Sequencing was done on a sample of peripheral blood. The receptors were gathered from a middle-aged man with active or convalescent COVID-19.

This chain joins TRBV6-2 or TRBV6-3 and TRBJ2-7, with 14 bases matching TRBD2. V lost 6 bases and J lost 3; bases outside the gene matches: 7. This CDR3 comprises 16 residues. Per the germline V gene, CDR1 is MNHEY and CDR2 is SVGEGT. The CDR3 sequence is CASSHGLAGGYYEQYF. Here the CDR3 DNA reads TGTGCCAGCAGCCACGGACTAGCGGGAGGATACTACGAGCAGTACTTC.

The genes are TRBV10-3 and TRBJ1-3, with D uncertain. Trimming took off 10 bases at V and 0 bases at J, with 13 bases between the two ends. The CDR3 totals 14 residues. Germline loops: CDR1 ENHRY, CDR2 SYGVKD. CDR3 residues: CATRGENSGNTIYF. The CDR3 DNA reads TGTGCCACCCGCGGGGAAAACTCTGGAAACACCATATATTTT.

This clone is a singleton in its sample. The rearrangement joins TRBV5-3 to TRBJ2-2, with D unresolved. TRBV5-3 is sorted into the ORF group, with uncertain function. The ends were cut back, 0 bases at V and 8 bases at J, with 11 bases in the middle. The CDR3 consists of 14 residues. CDR3 sequence (DNA): TGTGCCAGAAGCTTGGGGGTAGCCCCGGGGGAGCTGTTTTTT. The encoded protein is CARSLGVAPGELFF.

The chain uses TRBV2 and TRBJ2-5, with D possibly matching TRBD1 (7 bases). The CDR3 length is 15 residues. V lost 6 bases to trimming and J lost 2 bases, with 16 bases between them. From germline, CDR1 is SNHLY and CDR2 FYNNEI. The CDR3 DNA reads TGTGCCAGCAGCGGAGGGACAGTAAGACAAGAGACCCAGTACTTC. As protein: CASSGGTVRQETQYF.

In this sample, this clone turned up a few times. The V call is TRBV29-1, the J call TRBJ2-7; D is ambiguous. The CDR3 loop spans 11 amino acids. V dropped 6 bases and J dropped 1 base, with 7 bases sitting between them. CDR1 and CDR2 from the germline V gene are SQVTM and ANQGSEA. The chain's CDR3 is CSVTISYEQYF. CDR3 nucleotide sequence: TGCAGCGTCACAATTTCCTACGAGCAGTACTTC.

This sequence joins TRBV5-1 and TRBJ2-1; 7 bases align to TRBD2. V was pared by 0 bases and J by 9 bases, with 6 bases of the junction left unmatched. CDR3 length equals 14 residues. Germline-derived CDR1 and CDR2 are SGHRS and YFSETQ. CDR3 in amino acids: CASSLGAGAAEQFF. The CDR3 region has the DNA TGCGCCAGCAGCTTGGGGGCGGGAGCGGCTGAGCAGTTCTTC.

The rearrangement links TRBV10-3 to TRBJ1-2; 8 positions agree with TRBD1. Germline-derived CDR1 and CDR2 are ENHRY and SYGVKD. V was clipped by 7 bases and J by 2 bases; unmatched bases: 6. This CDR3 region has 14 residues. Here the CDR3 DNA reads TGTGCCATCAATCAGGACAGGGTAAACTATGGCTACACCTTC. This translates into CAINQDRVNYGYTF.

This sequence joins TRBV7-2 and TRBJ2-5; 11 bases match TRBD2. The CDR3 contains 15 residues. The germline gives CDR1 SGHTA, CDR2 FQGNSA. The junction had 9 bases not matched to a gene; V was cut back by 7 bases and J by 5 bases. CDR3 sequence: CASNLGLAGVETQYF. The CDR3 DNA reads as TGTGCCAGCAACCTTGGACTAGCGGGTGTGGAGACCCAGTACTTC.

This clone occurred a few times. The V gene is TRBV10-1, the J gene TRBJ1-1; D gene ambiguous. The CDR3 spans 14 residues. V was pared by 0 bases and J by 3 bases, with 8 bases between. Germline V gene lookup returns CDR1 WNHNN and CDR2 SYGVQD (reference sequence). The CDR3 bases are TGCGCCAGCAGTGAGTCGATGGCGGACACTGAAGCTTTCTTT. Its protein product is CASSESMADTEAFF.